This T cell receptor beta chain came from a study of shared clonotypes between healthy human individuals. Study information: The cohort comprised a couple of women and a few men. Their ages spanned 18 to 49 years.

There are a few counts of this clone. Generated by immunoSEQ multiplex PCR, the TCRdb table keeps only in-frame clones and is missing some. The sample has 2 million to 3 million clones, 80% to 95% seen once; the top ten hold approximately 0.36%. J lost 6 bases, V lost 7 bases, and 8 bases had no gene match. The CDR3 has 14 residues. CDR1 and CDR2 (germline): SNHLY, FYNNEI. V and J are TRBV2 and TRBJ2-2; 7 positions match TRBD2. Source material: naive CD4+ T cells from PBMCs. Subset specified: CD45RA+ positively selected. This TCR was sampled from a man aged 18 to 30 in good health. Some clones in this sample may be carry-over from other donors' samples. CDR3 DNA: TGTGCCAGCATTTTGCGGGAGAGGCCCGGGGAGCTGTTTTTT. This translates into CASILRERPGELFF. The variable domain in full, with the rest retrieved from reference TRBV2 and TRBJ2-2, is EPEVTQTPSHQVTQMGQEVILRCVPISNHLYFYWYRQILGQKVEFLVSFYNNEISEKSEIFDDQFSVERPDGSNFTLKIRSTKLEDSAMYFCASILRERPGELFFGEGSRLTVL.